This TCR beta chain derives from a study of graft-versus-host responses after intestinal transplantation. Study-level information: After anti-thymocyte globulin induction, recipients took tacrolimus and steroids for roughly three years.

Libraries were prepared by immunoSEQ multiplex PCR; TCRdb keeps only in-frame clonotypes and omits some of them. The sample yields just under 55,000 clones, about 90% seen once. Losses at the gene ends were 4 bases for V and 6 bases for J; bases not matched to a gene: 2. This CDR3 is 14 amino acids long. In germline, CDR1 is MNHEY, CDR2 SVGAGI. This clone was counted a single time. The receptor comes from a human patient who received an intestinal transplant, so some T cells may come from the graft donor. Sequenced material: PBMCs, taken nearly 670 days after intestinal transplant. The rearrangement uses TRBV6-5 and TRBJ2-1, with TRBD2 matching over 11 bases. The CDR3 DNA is TGTGCCAGCAGTTTTAGCGGGGGGGCCAATGAGCAGTTCTTC. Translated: CASSFSGGANEQFF.